This T cell receptor beta chain came from a study of blood T cell repertoires in COVID-19 (dated by TCRdb to the early 2020s). For the wider study: Collaborator samples came from the United States, Italy and Spain and covered acute and convalescent phases of COVID-19. The sample metadata nearly always contained a de-identified subject ID, COVID-19 status, age in years and sex. A freely available public database, intended as a resource for researchers studying the immune response to SARS-CoV-2, is where the repertoires were released. Where available, HLA class I and class II types were taken from metadata supplied by the sample provider and were not determined by assay-based typing. The material from the prospective study consisted of cDNA or gDNA derived from T cells, B-cell-depleted T cells, or PBMCs. Subjects who had been exposed to COVID-19, were actively infected with it, or had recovered from it provided the deeply sampled blood TCRbeta repertoires that made up the dataset. The samples were drawn from two sources: the first 160 participants of the ongoing ImmuneRACE study, and 1,200 or so subjects contributed by 6 global collaborators.

What the research found in general, with its limitations: The amount of clinical and demographic metadata varied by source and participant and was provided uncurated.

Participants in the prospective study were aged about 18 to 89 years, lived in under 30 United States geographic areas, and enrolled through a virtual design. In the prospective study, participants were assigned to cohorts based on the clinical history participants reported in a screening survey and a study questionnaire. In the prospective study, mobile phlebotomists collected whole blood, serum and a nasopharyngeal or oropharyngeal swab from each participant. Additional blood draws and questionnaires over an approximately two-month period could optionally be provided by prospective study participants. Prospective study blood samples were shipped either frozen or at room temperature before DNA extraction. With respect to this clone: It has no known antigen specificity. No per-base quality is available; no much larger clone lies one base away.

Taken from the germline V gene, the CDR1 and CDR2 loops are SGHVS and FQNEAQ. The CDR3 measures 16 amino acids from cysteine to phenylalanine. This entry keeps only the CDR3 DNA: 48 bases, framed from base 1. V gives up 5 bases and J gives up 0 bases, and the segment between their germline ends measures 15 bases. TCRbeta CDR3 regions were amplified from genomic DNA using the immunoSEQ Assay, a bias-controlled multiplex PCR. The source study handled its data this way. Nucleated cell counts per sample were estimated from amplification of reference gene primers within the assay. Sequence reads were collapsed and filtered to measure the absolute abundance of every unique TCRbeta CDR3 rearrangement. For each sample, productive Simpson clonality was calculated by taking the square root of Simpson's diversity index across productive rearrangements. TCRdb stores this immuneACCESS table with in-frame sequences only. Part of the clones is absent; in the studies checked, under half of the shortfall reflects unresolved V genes, and no reason is known for the rest. V, J and clone size are those of that table, while D and trimming were read from the DNA. The sample table lists some 270,000 clones, about 82% of them with a count of one. Jointly, the top ten make up 9.1% of the sample.

The chain employs TRBV7-8 and TRBJ2-3; a tentative D call is TRBD2 (6 bases match). Specimen: PBMCs or T cells enriched from blood (not recorded which). This clonotype was obtained from a woman aged 50 to 60 with acute COVID-19. The DNA sequence is TGTGCCAGCAGCCGTGCGGGGCTGTCTAGCACAGATACGCAGTATTTT. Protein translation: CASSRAGLSSTDTQYF.